This T cell receptor (beta chain) was observed in a study of blood T cell repertoires in COVID-19. Study summary: Acute and convalescent COVID-19 samples came from the United States, Italy and Spain. PBMCs, B-cell-depleted T cells, or T cells were the source of the cDNA or gDNA that made up the material.

Study processing details: Amplification of reference gene primers provided the estimated nucleated cell counts. TCRdb's copy holds only in-frame clones and misses some; the assay was immunoSEQ multiplex PCR. V, J and clone size were drawn from that table, and D and trimming were deduced from the DNA. Found here are some 190,000 clones, approximately 83% of them singletons; the top ten hold about 3.3%. The V and J ends lost 1 base and 3 bases, in that order; junction bases with no gene match: 9. Germline CDR1 SGHVS, CDR2 FQNEAQ. The CDR3 is 17 residues long. The V and J genes are TRBV7-8 and TRBJ2-1, with 7 bases identical to TRBD2. The sequenced material came from peripheral blood. This receptor was identified in a man in his 60s with acute or convalescent COVID-19. CDR3 DNA: TGTGCCAGCAGCTTAGTTTCCGGCGGGAGAGTCTACAATGAGCAGTTCTTC. Amino acids: CASSLVSGGRVYNEQFF.